The present TCR beta chain was sequenced within a study of radiation and T cells in renal cell carcinoma. The study, taken as a whole, reports: Baseline intratumoral clonotype presence is unknown without pretreatment biopsies. Top tumor clonotypes rose in blood 2 weeks post-radiation, then contracted.

This clone was seen a single time. The antigen is not known. Some clones are missing from TCRdb's copy, which holds only in-frame ones; the method was immunoSEQ multiplex PCR. The sample includes about 120,000 clones, around 80% seen only once; the top ten take roughly 6.2%. Time point reported: blood 2 weeks post-SBRT. As for treatment: 15 Gy SBRT to primary tumor, nephrectomy 4 weeks later. This renal cell carcinoma was of the clear cell type. This clonotype was sampled from a man aged 50-59 years with renal cell carcinoma. The material sequenced was blood, taken from a patient whose treatment included radiotherapy and nephrectomy.

CDR3 residues: CASSIVWQGGQPQHF. CDR3 sequence (DNA): TGTGCCAGTAGTATCGTCTGGCAGGGAGGTCAGCCCCAGCATTTT. The chain recombines TRBV19 with TRBJ1-5; TRBD1 might be the D (5 bases). V was trimmed by 3 bases and J by 6 bases, leaving 15 bases between them. The length of the CDR3 is 15 residues. Germline CDR1 LNHDA, CDR2 SQIVND (reference sequence).